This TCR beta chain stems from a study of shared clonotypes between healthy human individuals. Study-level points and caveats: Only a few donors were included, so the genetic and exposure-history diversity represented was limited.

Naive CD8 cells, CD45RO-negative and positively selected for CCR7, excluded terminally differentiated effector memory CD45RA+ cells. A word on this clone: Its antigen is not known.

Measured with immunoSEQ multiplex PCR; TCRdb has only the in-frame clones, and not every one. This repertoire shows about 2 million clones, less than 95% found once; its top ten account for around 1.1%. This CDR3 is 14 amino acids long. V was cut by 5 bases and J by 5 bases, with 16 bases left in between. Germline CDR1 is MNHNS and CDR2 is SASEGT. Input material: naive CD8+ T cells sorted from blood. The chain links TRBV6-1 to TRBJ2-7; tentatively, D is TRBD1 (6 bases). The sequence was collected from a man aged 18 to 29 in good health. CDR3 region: CASSIRLQGDEQYF. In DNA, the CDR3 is TGTGCCAGCAGTATACGACTACAGGGTGACGAGCAGTACTTC.